Listed here are 17 T cell receptor beta chains from one sample, sequenced in a study of Graves' ophthalmopathy and Graves' hyperthyroidism. RNA transcripts provided the template for amplifying TCR beta CDR3 regions. HTBI primers served in a first-round RT-PCR, which a second-round multiplex PCR followed. TCRdb itself ran the multiplex PCR reads through MiXCR, one entry per CDR3 protein. There are nearly 400,000 distinct CDR3 sequences in the sample; roughly 18% occur only once, and approximately 1.4% lies in the top ten. Sequencing was carried out using peripheral blood. These receptors all come from a woman younger than 30 with Graves' ophthalmopathy.

This chain joins TRBV10-3 and TRBJ2-5; D unresolved. The CDR3 loop spans 13 amino acids. V dropped 0 bases and J dropped 5 bases, with 7 bases sitting between them. Germline CDR1 and CDR2: ENHRY and SYGVKD. CDR3 residues: CAISESIAETQYF. The CDR3 DNA follows: TGTGCCATCAGTGAGTCCATCGCGGAGACCCAGTACTTC.

The table lists this clonotype with many counts. The V and J genes are TRBV7-2 and TRBJ2-3; D is unresolved. Deletions cut 0 bases from V and 6 bases from J, with 7 bases between. Germline V lookup: CDR1 SGHTA, CDR2 FQGNSA. The CDR3 runs to 13 residues. CDR3 loop: CASSLALRDTQYF. The DNA of the CDR3 is TGTGCCAGCAGCTTAGCGCTAAGGGATACGCAGTATTTT.

The table lists this clonotype with many counts. V gene TRBV29-1 combines with J gene TRBJ2-7; D remains unclear. Trimming removed 5 bases at V and 7 bases at J, with 18 bases between. The CDR3 runs to 13 residues. Germline V lookup: CDR1 SQVTM, CDR2 ANQGSEA. The CDR3 region has the DNA TGCAGCGTTTTTTTAAGCTCCTCGAGGGAGCAGTACTTC. Amino acid sequence: CSVFLSSSREQYF.

At least ten counts were recorded for this clonotype. The chain combines TRBV12-3 or TRBV12-4 with TRBJ2-5, with 9 bases aligning to TRBD1. Trimming removed 2 bases from V and 6 bases from J; junction bases left unmatched: 4. The CDR3 contains 14 residues. The chain's CDR3 is CASSLPGTGKTQYF. The CDR3 coding sequence is TGTGCCAGCAGTTTACCGGGGACAGGGAAGACCCAGTACTTC.

This clonotype was seen only a few times. This could be a read error, since a much larger clone is one nucleotide away. This chain connects TRBV28 to TRBJ1-1; D call uncertain. Germline V gene lookup returns CDR1 MDHEN and CDR2 SYDVKM. The CDR3 extends over 15 amino acids. The chain's CDR3 is CANSSPPGGDTEAFF. In DNA, the CDR3 is TGTGCCAACAGTTCCCCTCCCGGTGGGGACACTGAAGCTTTCTTT.

This clonotype was observed at least ten times. The chain links TRBV10-3 to TRBJ2-5; the D is unclear. The CDR3 is 10 residues long. Per the germline V gene, CDR1 is ENHRY and CDR2 is SYGVKD. Trimming left V 11 bases short and J 3 bases short, with 7 bases between. Written as DNA, the CDR3 is TGTGCCCCGGTCGAAGAGACCCAGTACTTC. Translating gives CAPVEETQYF.

This clonotype was detected ten times or more. The V call is TRBV7-2, the J call TRBJ2-7, with D perhaps TRBD1 or TRBD2 (5 bases each). The CDR3 consists of 15 residues. Trimming removed 1 base from V and 9 bases from J, with 19 bases in between. Germline V gene lookup returns CDR1 SGHTA and CDR2 FQGNSA. This CDR3 is CASSLGAGSSYRQYF. CDR3 DNA: TGTGCCAGCAGCTTAGGGGCAGGGAGCTCCTACAGGCAGTACTTC.

The chain combines TRBV6-1 with TRBJ1-3; 9 nucleotides align to TRBD1. Germline V lookup: CDR1 MNHNS, CDR2 SASEGT. This CDR3 has 16 amino acids. Germline trimming cut 4 bases from V and 4 bases from J; bases unmatched to any gene: 8. The CDR3 nucleotides are TGTGCCAGCAGTGTACGAGGGACAGGGTACGGAAACACCATATATTTT. Encoded protein: CASSVRGTGYGNTIYF.

This clonotype was seen ten or more times. The J gene is TRBJ1-2, the V gene TRBV4-3, with TRBD1 identical over 10 bases. CDR1 is LGHNA, CDR2 YSLEER, per germline. The CDR3 totals 15 residues. The trim removed 5 bases at V and 4 bases at J, leaving 7 bases unmatched. The CDR3 DNA sequence: TGCGCCAGCAGCATACGACAGGGGGCTGCCTATGGCTACACCTTC. This encodes CASSIRQGAAYGYTF.

This clonotype was recorded many times. The chain has TRBV7-3 and TRBJ2-5, with D perhaps being TRBD1 or TRBD2 (5 bases each). CDR1 is SGHTA and CDR2 is FQGTGA in the germline V gene. The CDR3 is 13 amino acids. Trimming pared 5 bases from V and 5 bases from J, leaving 12 bases between. The CDR3 sequence is CASSLGPLETQYF. The CDR3 region has the DNA TGTGCCAGCAGCCTGGGACCTCTGGAGACCCAGTACTTC.

This clonotype was seen at least ten times. This rearrangement joins TRBV12-3 or TRBV12-4 to TRBJ2-2, with D possibly being TRBD1 (5 bases). Trimming removed 5 bases from V and 0 bases from J, with 13 bases in between. The CDR3 is 16 amino acids. This CDR3 reads CASSPRQSANTGELFF. CDR3 nucleotide sequence: TGTGCCAGCAGTCCAAGACAGAGCGCGAACACCGGGGAGCTGTTTTTT.

This clonotype was detected ten times or more. The chain has TRBV19 and TRBJ1-5; the D gene is possibly TRBD1 (5 bases). The length of the CDR3 is 14 residues. Germline loops: CDR1 LNHDA, CDR2 SQIVND (reference sequence). V was trimmed by 6 bases and J by 7 bases, leaving 16 bases between them. CDR3 amino acids: CASSDLGGWQPQHF. CDR3 DNA sequence: TGTGCCAGTAGCGATTTGGGGGGTTGGCAGCCCCAGCATTTT.

Many counts were recorded for this clonotype. The J gene is TRBJ1-6, the V gene TRBV20-1; 9 bases match TRBD1. Germline V gene lookup returns CDR1 DFQATT and CDR2 SNEGSKA (reference sequence). This CDR3 has 14 amino acids. V lost 4 bases and J lost 8; bases outside the gene matches: 6. The CDR3 DNA reads as TGCAGTGCTATCCGGGACAGGGACTATTCACCCCTCCACTTT. This encodes CSAIRDRDYSPLHF.

The chain has TRBV11-2 and TRBJ2-7; 9 nucleotides align to TRBD1. The CDR3 contains 16 residues. The V and J ends lost 1 base and 4 bases, in that order; junction bases with no gene match: 8. CDR1 is SGHAT and CDR2 is FQNNGV in the germline V gene. The CDR3 region has the DNA TGTGCCAGCAGCTTAGTAACAGGGGGCGCTTCATACGAGCAGTACTTC. Protein sequence: CASSLVTGGASYEQYF.

This clonotype appeared many times. The rearrangement uses TRBV5-1 and TRBJ2-5; D is unclear. The CDR3 is 15 amino acids. Trimming left V 4 bases short and J 3 bases short, with 16 bases between. The germline V gene has CDR1 SGHRS and CDR2 YFSETQ. The CDR3 DNA reads TGCGCCAGCAGCCCCGGGCCACGGGTGGAAGAGACCCAGTACTTC. Protein: CASSPGPRVEETQYF.

This clonotype has at least ten counts. This chain links TRBV29-1 with TRBJ2-7; D might be TRBD2 (6 bases). The CDR3 has 13 amino acids. V lost 7 bases and J lost 1, with 14 bases in between. Germline assignment: CDR1 SQVTM and CDR2 ANQGSEA. CDR3 residues: CSATGTPSYEQYF. The DNA of the CDR3 is TGCAGCGCCACCGGGACTCCGTCCTACGAGCAGTACTTC.

This clonotype was recorded at least ten times. V usage is TRBV28 and J usage is TRBJ1-6; TRBD1 matches 7 bases. The V segment lost 3 bases and the J segment 9 bases; nucleotides outside the gene matches: 5. Germline V lookup: CDR1 MDHEN, CDR2 SYDVKM. The CDR3 contains 14 residues. The CDR3 bases are TGTGCCAGCAGTTTCGACAGGGAAGGTTCACCCCTCCACTTT. This gives the protein CASSFDREGSPLHF.